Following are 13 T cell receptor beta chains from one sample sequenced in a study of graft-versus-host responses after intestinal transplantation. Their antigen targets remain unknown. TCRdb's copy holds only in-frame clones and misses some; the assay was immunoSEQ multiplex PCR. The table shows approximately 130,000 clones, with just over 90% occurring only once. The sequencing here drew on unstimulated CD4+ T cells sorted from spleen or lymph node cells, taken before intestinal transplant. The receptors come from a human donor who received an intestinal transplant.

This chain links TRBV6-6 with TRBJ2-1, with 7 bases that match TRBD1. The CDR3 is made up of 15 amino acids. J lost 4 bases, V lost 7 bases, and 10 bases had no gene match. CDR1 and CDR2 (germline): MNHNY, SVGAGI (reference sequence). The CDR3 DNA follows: TGTGCCAGCAAAGACAGGGAATTAGAGTACAATGAGCAGTTCTTC. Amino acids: CASKDRELEYNEQFF.

The CDR3 DNA reads TGTGCCAGCAGCGGAGCCGTCTATGGCTACACCTTC. Amino acids: CASSGAVYGYTF. This rearrangement joins TRBV11-3 to TRBJ1-2, with D unclear. This CDR3 contains 12 residues. Germline V gives CDR1 SGHNT, CDR2 YENEEA. Trimming removed 5 bases from V and 4 bases from J, with 8 bases in between.

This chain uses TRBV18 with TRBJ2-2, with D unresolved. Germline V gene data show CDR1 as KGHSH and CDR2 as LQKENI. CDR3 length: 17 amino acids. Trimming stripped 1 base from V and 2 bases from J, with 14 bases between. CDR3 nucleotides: TGTGCCAGCTCACCACAACCCGCCAACTATAACACCGGGGAGCTGTTTTTT. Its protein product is CASSPQPANYNTGELFF.

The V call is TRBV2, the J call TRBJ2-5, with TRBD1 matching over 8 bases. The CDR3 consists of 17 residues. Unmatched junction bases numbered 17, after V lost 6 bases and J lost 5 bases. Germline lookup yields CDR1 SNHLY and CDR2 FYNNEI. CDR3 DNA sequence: TGTGCCAGCAGAGAAAACTGGACAGGGCCCCGAGGGGAGACCCAGTACTTC. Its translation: CASRENWTGPRGETQYF.

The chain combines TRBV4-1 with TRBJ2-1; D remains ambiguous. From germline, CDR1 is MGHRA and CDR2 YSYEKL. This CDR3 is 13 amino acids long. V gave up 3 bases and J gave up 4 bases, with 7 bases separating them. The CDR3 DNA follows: TGCGCCAGCAGCCATGACGGGTACAATGAGCAGTTCTTC. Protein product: CASSHDGYNEQFF.

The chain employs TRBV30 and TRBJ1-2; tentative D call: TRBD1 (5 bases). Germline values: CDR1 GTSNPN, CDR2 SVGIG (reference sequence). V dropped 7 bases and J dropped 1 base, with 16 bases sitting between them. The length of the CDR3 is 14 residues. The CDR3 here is CASTTRGSNYGYTF. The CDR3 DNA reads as TGTGCCTCCACAACAAGGGGAAGTAACTATGGCTACACCTTC. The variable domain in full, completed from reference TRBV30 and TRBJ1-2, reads SQTIHQWPATLVQPVGSPLSLECTVEGTSNPNLYWYRQAAGRGLQLLFYSVGIGQISSEVPQNLSASRPQDRQFILSSKKLLLSDSGFYLCASTTRGSNYGYTFGSGTRLTVV.

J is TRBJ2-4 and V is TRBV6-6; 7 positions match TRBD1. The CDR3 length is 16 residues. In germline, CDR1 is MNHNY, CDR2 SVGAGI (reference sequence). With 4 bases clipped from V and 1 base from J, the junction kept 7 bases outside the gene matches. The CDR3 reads CASSWTGTTAKNIQYF. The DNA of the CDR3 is TGTGCCAGCAGTTGGACAGGAACGACGGCCAAAAACATTCAGTACTTC.

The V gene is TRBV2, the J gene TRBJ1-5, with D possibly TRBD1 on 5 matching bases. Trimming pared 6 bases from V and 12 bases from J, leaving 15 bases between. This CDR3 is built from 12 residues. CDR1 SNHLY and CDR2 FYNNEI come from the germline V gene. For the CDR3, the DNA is TGTGCCAGCAGCTATACGAGGAGGGGCCAGCATTTT. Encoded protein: CASSYTRRGQHF.

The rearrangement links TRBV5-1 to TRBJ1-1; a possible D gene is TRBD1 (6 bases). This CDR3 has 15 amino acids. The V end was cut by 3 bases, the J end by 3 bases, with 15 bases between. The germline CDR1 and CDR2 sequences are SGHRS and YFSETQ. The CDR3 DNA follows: TGCGCCAGCAGCTGGGGAGGGGGGGACGACACTGAAGCTTTCTTT. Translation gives CASSWGGGDDTEAFF.

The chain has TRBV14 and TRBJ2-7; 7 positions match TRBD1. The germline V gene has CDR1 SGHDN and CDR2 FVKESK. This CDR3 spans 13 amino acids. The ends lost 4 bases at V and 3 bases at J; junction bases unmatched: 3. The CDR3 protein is CASSPGQFYEQYF. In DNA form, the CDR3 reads TGTGCCAGCAGCCCGGGACAGTTCTACGAGCAGTACTTC.

CDR3 nucleotides: TGTGCCAGCAGTGAAATCGGGTCGGGAAATTCACCCCTCCACTTT. Translated: CASSEIGSGNSPLHF. The chain carries TRBV6-1 and TRBJ1-6; D not certain. The V gene's germline CDR1 is MNHNS and CDR2 SASEGT. Trimming left V 2 bases short and J 7 bases short, with 12 bases between. This CDR3 spans 15 amino acids.

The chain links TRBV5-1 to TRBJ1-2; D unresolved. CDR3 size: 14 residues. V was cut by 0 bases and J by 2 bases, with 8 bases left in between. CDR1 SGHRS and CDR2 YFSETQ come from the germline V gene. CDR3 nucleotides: TGCGCCAGCAGCTTGGGAGACGGGAACTATGGCTACACCTTC. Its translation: CASSLGDGNYGYTF.

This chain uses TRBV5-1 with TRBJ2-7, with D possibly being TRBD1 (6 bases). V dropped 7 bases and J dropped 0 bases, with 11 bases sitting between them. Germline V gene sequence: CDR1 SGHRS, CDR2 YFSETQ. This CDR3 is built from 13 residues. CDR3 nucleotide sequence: TGCGCCAGCCGACAGGAGCCCTCCTACGAGCAGTACTTC. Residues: CASRQEPSYEQYF.